The present TCR beta chain was sequenced within a study of T cells after yellow fever vaccination. V was clipped by 0 bases and J by 2 bases; unmatched bases: 2. Per the germline V gene, CDR1 is DFQATT and CDR2 is SNEGSKA (reference sequence). The CDR3 runs to 14 residues. TCRdb redid the calling of the 5' RACE reads with MiXCR, one entry per CDR3 protein. The repertoire holds around 350,000 distinct CDR3 sequences, with roughly 6.2% as singletons. This clonotype appeared many times. The sequence came from a man aged 25-40 years who received the YFV17D yellow fever vaccine. The sequenced sample was PBMCs, obtained 5 days after the yellow fever booster vaccination. The chain links TRBV20-1 to TRBJ2-5, with 8 nucleotides matching TRBD1. The CDR3 sequence is CSARDWTGQETQYF. CDR3 sequence (DNA): TGCAGTGCTAGAGATTGGACAGGGCAAGAGACCCAGTACTTC.